The T cell receptor beta chain under discussion was sequenced for a study of blood T cell repertoires in COVID-19. Using immunoSEQ multiplex PCR, the repertoire was profiled, and TCRdb retains in-frame clones only, with some absent. The sample has nearly 350,000 clones, about 90% seen once. The V gene end was trimmed by 3 bases and the J gene end by 6 bases; junction bases not matched to a gene: 6. The CDR3 spans 16 residues. The germline gives CDR1 SGHTA, CDR2 FQGNSA. This chain links TRBV7-2 with TRBJ2-1; 12 bases match TRBD2. This TCR came from a woman aged 45-65 years with COVID-19, enrolled during active disease. What was sequenced was peripheral blood. The CDR3 nucleotides read TGTGCCAGCAGCTTGTTCCGACTAGCGGGAGTCAATGAGCAGTTCTTC. Amino acids: CASSLFRLAGVNEQFF.